Following are 21 T cell receptor beta chains from one sample sequenced in a study of siplizumab effects on memory and regulatory T cells. Generated by immunoSEQ multiplex PCR, the TCRdb table keeps only in-frame clones and is missing some. The repertoire includes around 100,000 clones, over 90% of them detected once, and about 0.62% sits in the top ten. Source material: Tregs sorted from blood. These TCRs come from a human donor in good health.

This chain links TRBV18 with TRBJ1-2, with 7 positions matching TRBD1. Trimming at V came to 6 bases and at J to 2 bases, leaving 6 bases not matched to a gene. Germline lookup yields CDR1 KGHSH and CDR2 LQKENI. CDR3 size: 14 residues. CDR3: CASSADRNNYGYTF. The CDR3 DNA is TGTGCCAGCTCCGCGGACAGGAACAACTATGGCTACACCTTC. Filled out from reference TRBV18 and TRBJ1-2, the complete variable domain reads NAGVMQNPRHLVRRRGQEARLRCSPMKGHSHVYWYRQLPEEGLKFMVYLQKENIIDESGMPKERFSAEFPKEGPSILRIQQVVRGDSAAYFCASSADRNNYGYTFGSGTRLTVV.

This clone was detected a few times. The rearrangement joins TRBV7-9 to TRBJ1-5, with a possible D match to TRBD1 (6 bases). The CDR3 covers 14 residues. CDR1 and CDR2 (germline): SEHNR, FQNEAQ (reference sequence). V was clipped by 4 bases and J by 4 bases, with 11 bases between them. The CDR3 region is CASSSPGDNQPQHF. Written as DNA, the CDR3 is TGTGCCAGCAGCTCCCCAGGGGATAATCAGCCCCAGCATTTT.

This rearrangement joins TRBV2 to TRBJ1-6; a possible D gene is TRBD1 (5 bases). Germline V gene lookup returns CDR1 SNHLY and CDR2 FYNNEI. The CDR3 spans 18 residues. Between the trimmed V and J ends, which lost 7 bases and 6 bases, there was a span of 25 bases. As DNA, the CDR3 is TGTGCCAGCACCGGTTCAGGGTCCCGGGGTTCTGGTAATTCACCCCTCCACTTT. Translated, it gives CASTGSGSRGSGNSPLHF.

The V call is TRBV25-1, the J call TRBJ2-1; D is undetermined. The CDR3 extends over 11 amino acids. The germline V gene has CDR1 MGHDK and CDR2 SYGVNS. Between the trimmed V and J ends, which lost 1 base and 8 bases, there was a span of 3 bases. CDR3 DNA sequence: TGTGCCAGCAGTGAATCATATGAGCAGTTCTTC. Encoded protein: CASSESYEQFF. Supplemented by reference TRBV25-1 and TRBJ2-1, the full variable domain reads EADIYQTPRYLVIGTGKKITLECSQTMGHDKMYWYQQDPGMELHLIHYSYGVNSTEKGDLSSESTVSRIRTEHFPLTLESARPSHTSQYLCASSESYEQFFGPGTRLTVL.

This chain uses TRBV5-1 with TRBJ1-6, with D tentatively TRBD1 (5 bases). The V gene lost 3 bases and the J gene lost 0 bases, with 7 bases spanning the gap. The CDR3 consists of 15 residues. The germline V gene has CDR1 SGHRS and CDR2 YFSETQ. This CDR3 reads CASSWGGSYNSPLHF. CDR3 DNA sequence: TGCGCCAGCAGCTGGGGGGGCTCCTATAATTCACCCCTCCACTTT.

The J gene is TRBJ2-4, the V gene TRBV7-2; possible D gene TRBD2, 6 bases. The germline CDR1 and CDR2 sequences are SGHTA and FQGNSA. The CDR3 is 15 residues long. Trimming pared 5 bases from V and 7 bases from J, leaving 18 bases between. CDR3 sequence: CASSLSTGEWNIQYF. CDR3 DNA: TGTGCCAGCAGCCTTAGTACGGGGGAGTGGAACATTCAGTACTTC.

CDR3 region: CASSRGRGHKTYEQYF. DNA of the CDR3: TGTGCCAGTAGTAGAGGCAGGGGGCACAAAACCTACGAGCAGTACTTC. This chain connects TRBV19 to TRBJ2-7, with 8 positions matching TRBD1. The V gene end was trimmed by 4 bases and the J gene end by 2 bases; junction bases not matched to a gene: 10. Germline CDR1 reads LNHDA; CDR2 reads SQIVND (reference sequence). The CDR3 has 16 amino acids.

The chain couples TRBV18 to TRBJ1-3, with D possibly TRBD1 on 5 matching bases. V lost 6 bases to trimming and J lost 0 bases, with 12 bases between them. The CDR3 runs 15 residues. Germline V gene data show CDR1 as KGHSH and CDR2 as LQKENI. The CDR3 nucleotides read TGTGCCAGCTCTCTCGGGACCGCCTCTGGAAACACCATATATTTT. Translated: CASSLGTASGNTIYF. The full variable domain, in which reference TRBV18 and TRBJ1-3 provide the parts outside the CDR3, is NAGVMQNPRHLVRRRGQEARLRCSPMKGHSHVYWYRQLPEEGLKFMVYLQKENIIDESGMPKERFSAEFPKEGPSILRIQQVVRGDSAAYFCASSLGTASGNTIYFGEGSWLTVV.

V gene TRBV29-1 combines with J gene TRBJ2-7; TRBD1 aligns across 7 bases. The CDR3 runs to 12 residues. The junction had 6 bases not matched to a gene; V was cut back by 7 bases and J by 3 bases. The germline V gene has CDR1 SQVTM and CDR2 ANQGSEA. The CDR3 DNA reads as TGCAGCGCCCGGGACAGAGTCTACGAGCAGTACTTC. Encoded protein: CSARDRVYEQYF.

CDR3 DNA: TGCGCCAGCAGCCCTGGGGGGCGACGGGACAATGAGCAGTTCTTC. Amino acids: CASSPGGRRDNEQFF. The chain joins TRBV5-1 to TRBJ2-1; D assignment may be TRBD1 or TRBD2 (6 bases each). Looked up from germline, CDR1 is SGHRS and CDR2 is YFSETQ. Trimming shortened V by 4 bases and J by 5 bases, and 16 bases separated the two germline ends. There are 15 residues in the CDR3. Looking up the rest from reference TRBV5-1 and TRBJ2-1 gives the full variable domain: KAGVTQTPRYLIKTRGQQVTLSCSPISGHRSVSWYQQTPGQGLQFLFEYFSETQRNKGNFPGRFSGRQFSNSRSEMNVSTLELGDSALYLCASSPGGRRDNEQFFGPGTRLTVL.

J is TRBJ1-4 and V is TRBV10-3; D gene unclear. The CDR3 has 14 residues. Germline-derived CDR1 and CDR2 are ENHRY and SYGVKD. V lost 0 bases and J lost 8, with 10 bases in between. This CDR3 is CAISESVGNEKLFF. DNA for the CDR3: TGTGCCATCAGTGAGTCGGTCGGTAACGAAAAACTGTTTTTT.

This clone was counted a single time. J is TRBJ2-5 and V is TRBV7-9; the D is unclear. V shed 6 bases and J shed 4 bases, with 18 bases lying between them. The germline gives CDR1 SEHNR, CDR2 FQNEAQ (reference sequence). The CDR3 totals 15 residues. CDR3 in amino acids: CASSSRARLSETQYF. The CDR3 DNA sequence: TGTGCCAGCAGTTCCCGGGCTAGGCTGTCAGAGACCCAGTACTTC.

CDR3 nucleotides: TGTGCCTGGAGTGCTCCAGGGGGGGTATCCTACGAGCAGTACTTC. Translation: CAWSAPGGVSYEQYF. V is TRBV30 and J is TRBJ2-7, with D tentatively TRBD1 or TRBD2 (7 bases each). The germline V and J ends were trimmed by 1 base and 1 base, with 14 bases remaining between them. This CDR3 has 15 amino acids. Germline V gene sequence: CDR1 GTSNPN, CDR2 SVGIG (reference sequence).

The V gene is TRBV5-4, the J gene TRBJ1-1, with 7 bases identical to TRBD1. The V and J ends lost 4 bases and 5 bases, in that order; junction bases with no gene match: 14. Germline V CDR1 and CDR2: SGHNT, YYREEE (reference sequence). This CDR3 is built from 16 residues. CDR3 nucleotide sequence: TGTGCCAGCAGCACGGCCAGACAGGGTAGAAGGACTGAAGCTTTCTTT. It yields the protein CASSTARQGRRTEAFF. The variable domain in full, with the rest retrieved from reference TRBV5-4 and TRBJ1-1, is ETGVTQSPTHLIKTRGQQVTLRCSSQSGHNTVSWYQQALGQGPQFIFQYYREEENGRGNFPPRFSGLQFPNYSSELNVNALELDDSALYLCASSTARQGRRTEAFFGQGTRLTVV.

The rearrangement joins TRBV11-3 to TRBJ1-4; D gene unclear. V lost 5 bases, J lost 4 bases, and 8 bases lay in between. The CDR3 has 13 residues. Germline loops: CDR1 SGHNT, CDR2 YENEEA. The CDR3 region has the DNA TGTGCCAGCAGCCGAGACGGTAATGAAAAACTGTTTTTT. Protein sequence: CASSRDGNEKLFF.

This rearrangement joins TRBV27 to TRBJ2-1; D possibly corresponds to TRBD2 (6 bases). V gave up 5 bases and J gave up 8 bases, with 22 bases separating them. Germline values: CDR1 MNHEY, CDR2 SMNVEV (reference sequence). CDR3 length: 16 residues. CDR3 sequence reads: CASSRTGTGIWDEQFF. CDR3 DNA: TGTGCCAGCAGTCGGACCGGGACTGGGATCTGGGATGAGCAGTTCTTC.

The rearrangement links TRBV2 to TRBJ2-1; TRBD2 matches at 14 bases. This CDR3 is 16 amino acids long. From germline, CDR1 is SNHLY and CDR2 FYNNEI. With 4 bases clipped from V and 5 bases from J, the junction kept 4 bases outside the gene matches. The CDR3 coding sequence is TGTGCCAGCAGTGCCCGACTAGCGGGGGGGAACAATGAGCAGTTCTTC. Residues: CASSARLAGGNNEQFF. Full variable domain (rest looked up from reference TRBV2 and TRBJ2-1): EPEVTQTPSHQVTQMGQEVILRCVPISNHLYFYWYRQILGQKVEFLVSFYNNEISEKSEIFDDQFSVERPDGSNFTLKIRSTKLEDSAMYFCASSARLAGGNNEQFFGPGTRLTVL.

This clone was seen only a few times. The chain couples TRBV9 to TRBJ1-1, with a weak D call TRBD1 (6 bases). There are 16 residues in the CDR3. V lost 4 bases and J 2 bases, leaving 18 bases between the germline ends. Germline CDR1 SGDLS, CDR2 YYNGEE. CDR3: CASSFRSVGGNTEAFF. CDR3 DNA sequence: TGTGCCAGCAGCTTCCGGTCGGTCGGGGGCAACACTGAAGCTTTCTTT.

The chain uses TRBV5-4 and TRBJ2-2; 7 bases map to TRBD1. V lost 7 bases, J lost 0 bases, and 9 bases stayed unmatched. In germline, CDR1 is SGHNT, CDR2 YYREEE (reference sequence). The CDR3 consists of 16 residues. The CDR3 coding sequence is TGTGCCAGCCATCGCTCAGGGGGAGCGAACACCGGGGAGCTGTTTTTT. Translated, it gives CASHRSGGANTGELFF. Drawing the rest from reference TRBV5-4 and TRBJ2-2, the complete variable domain is ETGVTQSPTHLIKTRGQQVTLRCSSQSGHNTVSWYQQALGQGPQFIFQYYREEENGRGNFPPRFSGLQFPNYSSELNVNALELDDSALYLCASHRSGGANTGELFFGEGSRLTVL.

V and J are TRBV19 and TRBJ1-1; no reliable D call. The germline V gene encodes CDR1 LNHDA and CDR2 SQIVND (reference sequence). The V gene lost 5 bases and the J gene lost 5 bases, with 15 bases spanning the gap. This CDR3 contains 14 residues. The CDR3, as DNA: TGTGCCAGTAGTTCCGGGCCTCCGGGGACTGAAGCTTTCTTT. Protein product: CASSSGPPGTEAFF.

The V gene is TRBV11-3, the J gene TRBJ2-3; D may be TRBD2 (5 bases). Germline V gene lookup returns CDR1 SGHNT and CDR2 YENEEA. V was clipped by 3 bases and J by 8 bases, with 9 bases between them. The CDR3 runs 12 residues. The DNA of the CDR3 is TGTGCCAGCAGCTTCGCTCGGGGTACGCAGTATTTT. Translating it yields CASSFARGTQYF.